This T cell receptor beta chain emerged from a study of shared clonotypes between healthy human individuals. Study overall: The people who gave samples were a couple of women and a few men aged 18 to 49. Findings of the study overall: Across subsets, estimated richness was generally greater for naive than for memory populations. The study's rarefaction showed incomplete sorted-subset sequencing despite large depth. All-four-donor shared clonotypes had higher generation probabilities than non-shared clonotypes did.

Worth noting for this clone: Antigen specificity is unknown.

Sequenced by immunoSEQ multiplex PCR; TCRdb stores in-frame clones only, minus some. The sample consists of 2.3 million or so clones, more than 80% of them appearing once. The CDR3 loop spans 13 amino acids. Trimming took 4 bases from V and 2 from J, leaving 8 bases between them. The germline CDR1 and CDR2 sequences are MGHRA and YSYEKL. The chain carries TRBV4-1 and TRBJ2-5, with TRBD2 as a possible D gene (5 bases). The sequencing sample was made of naive CD4+ T cells from PBMCs. The subset denotes: CD45RA+ positively selected. The TCR sequence derives from a young man in good health. Some clones in this sample may be carry-over from other donors' samples. The CDR3 bases are TGCGCCAGCAGCCGTGGACTGCAAGAGACCCAGTACTTC. Its protein is CASSRGLQETQYF.